Sequencing of this T cell receptor beta chain was carried out in a study of monozygotic twins with cystic fibrosis. Sequenced by immunoSEQ multiplex PCR; TCRdb stores in-frame clones only, minus some. The table shows around 30,000 clones, with around four fifths occurring only once. There are 14 residues in the CDR3. Germline V gene data show CDR1 as LNHDA and CDR2 as SQIVND (reference sequence). The ends were cut back, 5 bases at V and 0 bases at J, with 8 bases in the middle. This TCR was sampled from a girl aged 2-10 years with cystic fibrosis. Sequenced material: blood. This sequence joins TRBV19 and TRBJ1-5; D unresolved. DNA of the CDR3: TGTGCCAGTAGTTTTCAGATTAGCAATCAGCCCCAGCATTTT. Amino acid sequence: CASSFQISNQPQHF.